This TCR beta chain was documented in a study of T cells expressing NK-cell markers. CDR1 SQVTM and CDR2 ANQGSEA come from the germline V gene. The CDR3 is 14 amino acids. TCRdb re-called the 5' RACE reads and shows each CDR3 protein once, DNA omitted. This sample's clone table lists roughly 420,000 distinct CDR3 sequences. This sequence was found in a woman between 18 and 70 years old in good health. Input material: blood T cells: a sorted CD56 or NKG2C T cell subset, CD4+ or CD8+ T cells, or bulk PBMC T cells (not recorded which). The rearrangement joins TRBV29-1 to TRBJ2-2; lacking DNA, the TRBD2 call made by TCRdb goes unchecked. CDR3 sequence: CSVGGSGQTGELFF.